This is a list of T cell receptor beta chains from one sample in a study of blood T cells in healthy people across ages. TCRdb reprocessed the 5' RACE reads with MiXCR, giving one entry per CDR3 protein. The data contain 750,000 to 1,000,000 distinct CDR3 sequences, under 35% of them seen just once; the ten biggest clones take up 10%. The sample was also linked to a second study, of T cells of mothers and their children.

What was sequenced was blood. These receptor sequences come from a woman aged 40 to 49 in good health. The CDR3 runs from the conserved cysteine through the conserved F or W. Each record gives: V gene, D gene, J gene, clone size, CDR3 protein, CDR3 DNA. A D gene is named only where the DNA matches it firmly. A row's size may be missing; if present it is once, few, many or a size class.

V: TRBV7-2
D: .
J: TRBJ2-1
size: many
CDR3: CASSAGQHNEQFF
DNA: TGTGCCAGCAGCGCGGGACAACACAATGAGCAGTTCTTC

V: TRBV6-1
D: .
J: TRBJ2-5
size: many
CDR3: CASEALPRGGGGLEETQYF
DNA: TGTGCCAGCGAAGCCCTTCCTCGAGGAGGGGGGGGGCTAGAAGAGACCCAGTACTTC

V: TRBV15
D: TRBD2
J: TRBJ2-1
size: .
CDR3: CATSRRERGGREQFF
DNA: TGTGCCACCAGCAGGAGGGAGCGGGGGGGCCGCGAGCAGTTCTTC

V: TRBV5-1
D: .
J: TRBJ2-5
size: many
CDR3: CASSWGDREETQYF
DNA: TGCGCCAGCAGCTGGGGGGACCGAGAAGAGACCCAGTACTTC

V: TRBV20-1
D: .
J: TRBJ2-5
size: many
CDR3: CSARPYSGIQETQYF
DNA: TGCAGTGCTAGACCGTATAGTGGGATCCAAGAGACCCAGTACTTC

V: TRBV18
D: .
J: TRBJ2-7
size: .
CDR3: CASSPSTQAYEQYF
DNA: TGTGCCAGCTCACCAAGTACGCAGGCCTACGAGCAGTACTTC

V: TRBV19
D: .
J: TRBJ1-2
size: .
CDR3: CASERQINYGYTF
DNA: TGTGCCAGTGAACGACAGATTAACTATGGCTACACCTTC

V: TRBV12-3/TRBV12-4
D: TRBD2
J: TRBJ2-5
size: .
CDR3: CASSLAGDSPETQYF
DNA: TGTGCCAGCAGTTTGGCGGGGGACTCCCCGGAGACCCAGTACTTC

V: TRBV6-1
D: .
J: TRBJ1-5
size: few
CDR3: CASSEADPQVGQPQHF
DNA: TGTGCCAGCAGTGAAGCTGATCCCCAGGTTGGGCAGCCCCAGCATTTT

V: TRBV21-1
D: .
J: TRBJ1-2
size: .
CDR3: CASRRQGAHYGYTF
DNA: TGTGCCAGCAGGAGACAGGGGGCCCACTATGGCTACACCTTC

V: TRBV5-1
D: .
J: TRBJ1-1
size: few
CDR3: CASSLESRGVVEAFF
DNA: TGCGCCAGCAGCTTGGAATCGAGAGGGGTAGTTGAAGCTTTCTTT

V: TRBV7-9
D: TRBD2
J: TRBJ2-7
size: many
CDR3: CASSLGATSDSYEQYF
DNA: TGTGCCAGCAGCTTAGGAGCTACTAGCGACTCCTACGAGCAGTACTTC

V: TRBV20-1
D: .
J: TRBJ2-4
size: many
CDR3: CSARDRPAVLAKNIQYF
DNA: TGCAGTGCTAGAGATCGCCCAGCCGTACTAGCCAAAAACATTCAGTACTTC

V: TRBV28
D: .
J: TRBJ1-5
size: few
CDR3: CASRTNSGPQHF
DNA: TGTGCCAGCAGGACCAATTCTGGACCCCAGCATTTT

V: TRBV3-1
D: .
J: TRBJ1-1
size: few
CDR3: CASSPIRGTEAFF
DNA: TGTGCCAGCAGCCCCATTAGGGGCACTGAAGCTTTCTTT

V: TRBV4-3
D: .
J: TRBJ1-3
size: few
CDR3: CASSQEGSTGNSGNTIYF
DNA: TGCGCCAGCAGCCAAGAGGGCAGTACCGGAAACTCTGGAAACACCATATATTTT

V: TRBV6-1
D: .
J: TRBJ2-1
size: .
CDR3: CASPGMNEQFF
DNA: TGTGCCAGCCCAGGGATGAATGAGCAGTTCTTC

V: TRBV29-1
D: .
J: TRBJ2-7
size: many
CDR3: CSVEVLGQRYEQYF
DNA: TGCAGCGTTGAAGTTCTTGGGCAGCGCTACGAGCAGTACTTC

V: TRBV27
D: TRBD2
J: TRBJ2-2
size: .
CDR3: CASSLLGASGAGELFF
DNA: TGTGCCAGCAGTTTGTTAGGGGCTAGCGGGGCCGGGGAGCTGTTTTTT

V: TRBV20-1
D: .
J: TRBJ1-2
size: .
CDR3: CSARGIRSSGYTF
DNA: TGCAGTGCCCGGGGCATAAGATCTTCGGGCTACACCTTC

V: TRBV7-8
D: TRBD2
J: TRBJ2-1
size: few
CDR3: CASSSPGLAGGRSSYNEQFF
DNA: TGTGCCAGCAGCTCCCCGGGACTAGCGGGGGGCCGAAGCTCCTACAATGAGCAGTTCTTC

V: TRBV5-1
D: .
J: TRBJ2-1
size: many
CDR3: CASSETGRLFDEQFF
DNA: TGCGCCAGCAGCGAGACAGGGAGGTTGTTCGATGAGCAGTTCTTC

V: TRBV27
D: .
J: TRBJ1-2
size: .
CDR3: CASSLSPGRYGYTF
DNA: TGTGCCAGCAGTTTATCGCCAGGGCGCTATGGCTACACCTTC

V: TRBV2
D: .
J: TRBJ1-5
size: .
CDR3: CASRPPNYSNQPQHF
DNA: TGTGCCAGCAGACCCCCGAATTATAGCAATCAGCCCCAGCATTTT

V: TRBV20-1
D: TRBD1
J: TRBJ1-4
size: .
CDR3: CSASRTGEPNEKLFF
DNA: TGCAGTGCCTCCCGAACAGGGGAGCCTAATGAAAAACTGTTTTTT

V: TRBV7-3
D: TRBD1
J: TRBJ1-5
size: few
CDR3: CASSFRQGAASNQPQHF
DNA: TGTGCCAGCAGCTTCAGGCAGGGGGCTGCTAGCAATCAGCCCCAGCATTTT

V: TRBV7-2
D: .
J: TRBJ1-5
size: once
CDR3: CASSPQRERNQPQHF
DNA: TGTGCCAGCAGCCCCCAAAGGGAACGCAATCAGCCCCAGCATTTT

V: TRBV7-2
D: .
J: TRBJ2-3
size: .
CDR3: CASSVTGIRQYF
DNA: TGTGCCAGCAGCGTAACAGGTATCAGGCAGTATTTT

V: TRBV20-1
D: .
J: TRBJ2-4
size: many
CDR3: CSANTGTRGNIQYF
DNA: TGCAGTGCAAACACCGGGACCCGGGGAAACATTCAGTACTTC

V: TRBV12-3/TRBV12-4
D: .
J: TRBJ1-2
size: few
CDR3: CASSLVRDNYGYTF
DNA: TGTGCCAGCAGTTTAGTCAGGGATAACTATGGCTACACCTTC

V: TRBV7-8
D: TRBD2
J: TRBJ2-1
size: .
CDR3: CASSLRRAGGNYNEQFF
DNA: TGTGCCAGCAGCTTAAGGCGTGCGGGGGGTAATTACAATGAGCAGTTCTTC

V: TRBV12-3/TRBV12-4
D: .
J: TRBJ2-7
size: many
CDR3: CASSLWGGEQYF
DNA: TGTGCCAGCAGTTTATGGGGAGGCGAGCAGTACTTC

V: TRBV5-1
D: .
J: TRBJ2-5
size: .
CDR3: CASSPSLRETQYF
DNA: TGCGCCAGCAGCCCGTCCCTCCGAGAGACCCAGTACTTC

V: TRBV7-2
D: .
J: TRBJ1-1
size: .
CDR3: CASNGGRGTEAFF
DNA: TGTGCCAGCAACGGGGGTCGGGGGACTGAAGCTTTCTTT

V: TRBV7-2
D: TRBD2
J: TRBJ2-2
size: few
CDR3: CASSSPTTSGGNTGELFF
DNA: TGTGCCAGCAGCTCACCCACAACTAGCGGGGGGAACACCGGGGAGCTGTTTTTT

V: TRBV7-2
D: .
J: TRBJ2-2
size: few
CDR3: CASSPRAGRNTGELFF
DNA: TGTGCCAGCAGCCCCAGAGCAGGGAGGAACACCGGGGAGCTGTTTTTT

V: TRBV28
D: .
J: TRBJ1-1
size: .
CDR3: CASSPYDTEAFF
DNA: TGTGCCAGCAGTCCCTACGATACTGAAGCTTTCTTT

V: TRBV4-1
D: .
J: TRBJ2-3
size: .
CDR3: CASSQAGGITDTQYF
DNA: TGCGCCAGCAGCCAAGCAGGCGGGATAACAGATACGCAGTATTTT

V: TRBV10-3
D: TRBD2
J: TRBJ2-1
size: many
CDR3: CAISERGDNEQFF
DNA: TGTGCCATCAGTGAGCGGGGGGACAATGAGCAGTTCTTC

V: TRBV14
D: .
J: TRBJ2-3
size: .
CDR3: CASSQEDDTDTQYF
DNA: TGTGCCAGCAGCCAAGAGGACGACACAGATACGCAGTATTTT

V: TRBV6-5
D: .
J: TRBJ2-7
size: few
CDR3: CASSWSRDAEQYF
DNA: TGTGCCAGCAGTTGGTCCAGGGATGCCGAGCAGTACTTC

V: TRBV20-1
D: TRBD1
J: TRBJ2-1
size: many
CDR3: CSARDLDRPPNEQFF
DNA: TGCAGTGCTAGAGATCTGGACAGGCCTCCTAATGAGCAGTTCTTC

V: TRBV7-3
D: .
J: TRBJ1-2
size: .
CDR3: CASSFGGAGIGYTF
DNA: TGTGCCAGCAGCTTCGGGGGGGCGGGTATTGGCTACACCTTC

V: TRBV5-6
D: .
J: TRBJ1-4
size: .
CDR3: CASSFGTNEKLFF
DNA: TGTGCCAGCAGCTTCGGGACTAATGAAAAACTGTTTTTT

V: TRBV20-1
D: .
J: TRBJ2-5
size: many
CDR3: CSARDLSNNQETQYF
DNA: TGCAGTGCTAGAGATCTTTCGAACAATCAAGAGACCCAGTACTTC

V: TRBV5-1
D: TRBD2
J: TRBJ2-3
size: .
CDR3: CASSSGTSSADTQYF
DNA: TGCGCCAGCAGCTCTGGGACTAGCAGCGCAGATACGCAGTATTTT

V: TRBV7-9
D: .
J: TRBJ1-1
size: .
CDR3: CASSLYTENTEAFF
DNA: TGTGCCAGCAGCTTATATACAGAGAACACTGAAGCTTTCTTT

V: TRBV29-1
D: .
J: TRBJ2-2
size: .
CDR3: CSVMQGSNTGELFF
DNA: TGCAGCGTTATGCAGGGGTCGAACACCGGGGAGCTGTTTTTT

V: TRBV27
D: TRBD1
J: TRBJ1-6
size: .
CDR3: CASSLDRGAYNSPLHF
DNA: TGTGCCAGCAGTTTGGACAGGGGCGCCTATAATTCACCCCTCCACTTT

V: TRBV21-1
D: .
J: TRBJ2-5
size: few
CDR3: CASSKAQGGGTQETQYF
DNA: TGTGCCAGCAGCAAAGCGCAGGGCGGGGGGACACAAGAGACCCAGTACTTC

V: TRBV28
D: .
J: TRBJ2-7
size: many
CDR3: CASSFSGTNSYEQYF
DNA: TGTGCCAGCAGTTTCTCCGGGACAAACTCCTACGAGCAGTACTTC

V: TRBV5-1
D: TRBD1
J: TRBJ1-2
size: .
CDR3: CASGLDGTGAGYTF
DNA: TGCGCCAGCGGCTTGGATGGGACAGGGGCTGGCTACACCTTC

V: TRBV5-1
D: .
J: TRBJ1-2
size: .
CDR3: CASSLEYSKTNYGYTF
DNA: TGCGCCAGCAGCTTGGAGTATAGTAAGACTAACTATGGCTACACCTTC

V: TRBV2
D: .
J: TRBJ2-3
size: .
CDR3: CASNSRGASRGGDTQYF
DNA: TGTGCCAGCAACTCAAGGGGGGCGTCTCGGGGTGGAGATACGCAGTATTTT

V: TRBV20-1
D: .
J: TRBJ1-1
size: .
CDR3: CRARDRLNTEAFF
DNA: TGCAGGGCCCGAGACAGGCTAAACACTGAAGCTTTCTTT